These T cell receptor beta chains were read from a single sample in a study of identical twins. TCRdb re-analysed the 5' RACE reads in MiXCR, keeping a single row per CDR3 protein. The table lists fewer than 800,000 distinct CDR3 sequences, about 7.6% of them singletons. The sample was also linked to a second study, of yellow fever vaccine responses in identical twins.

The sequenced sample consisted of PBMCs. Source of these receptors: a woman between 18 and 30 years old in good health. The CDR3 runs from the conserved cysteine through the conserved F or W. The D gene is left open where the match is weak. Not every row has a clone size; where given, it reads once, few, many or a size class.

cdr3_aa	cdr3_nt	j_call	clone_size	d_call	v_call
CSARGLENEQFF	TGCAGCGCGAGGGGGTTGGAAAATGAGCAGTTCTTC	TRBJ2-1	-	-	TRBV29-1
CSASGRGRPSGYNEQFF	TGCAGTGCTAGTGGGAGGGGGCGACCCTCGGGCTACAATGAGCAGTTCTTC	TRBJ2-1	few	-	TRBV20-1
CSAEEGGGYNEQFF	TGCAGCGCCGAGGAGGGGGGGGGATACAATGAGCAGTTCTTC	TRBJ2-1	many	-	TRBV29-1
CSAEDREVQYF	TGCAGTGCAGAGGACAGGGAGGTCCAGTACTTC	TRBJ2-5	few	TRBD1	TRBV20-1
CASSATGAGANVLTF	TGTGCCAGCAGCGCAACAGGGGCTGGGGCCAACGTCCTGACTTTC	TRBJ2-6	-	TRBD1	TRBV2
CASSQDQSGGPGETQYF	TGCGCCAGCAGCCAAGATCAGTCGGGGGGTCCGGGGGAGACCCAGTACTTC	TRBJ2-5	-	TRBD2	TRBV4-1
CCALLTGTSGLISYEQYF	TGCTGTGCTCTCCTTACCGGGACTAGCGGCCTGATCTCCTACGAGCAGTACTTC	TRBJ2-7	-	TRBD2	TRBV20-1
CASSLGPTGRETQYF	TGTGCCAGCAGCCTAGGGCCGACAGGGAGAGAGACCCAGTACTTC	TRBJ2-5	many	TRBD1	TRBV12-3/TRBV12-4
CAISETDRTHEQFF	TGTGCCATCAGTGAGACCGACAGGACACATGAGCAGTTCTTC	TRBJ2-1	many	-	TRBV10-3
CASSYRDRGNTEAFF	TGTGCCAGCAGTTACCGAGACAGGGGGAACACTGAAGCTTTCTTT	TRBJ1-1	few	TRBD1	TRBV6-5
CASSFPTMETQYF	TGTGCCAGCAGCTTCCCAACTATGGAGACCCAGTACTTC	TRBJ2-5	few	-	TRBV5-6